The 9 T cell receptor beta chains given below trace back to one sample, sequenced in a study of HIV-infected patients and healthy controls. Whole blood was used without fractionation, so all unsorted peripheral T cells were included. Alpha and beta constant-region primers primed reverse transcription of approximately 0.55 ug RNA. Each of the alpha and beta chains got its own library through chain-specific third strand synthesis with indices. One entry per CDR3 protein results from TCRdb running MiXCR on the 5' RACE reads. The sample lists about 18,000 distinct CDR3 sequences, 12% occurring once. Specimen: blood. The receptors originated from an adult in good health.

This clonotype was seen more than once but under ten times. V gene TRBV4-3 combines with J gene TRBJ2-1; D is possibly TRBD2 (6 bases). This CDR3 is built from 15 residues. Germline values: CDR1 LGHNA, CDR2 YSLEER. V gave up 0 bases and J gave up 6 bases, with 12 bases separating them. CDR3 in DNA: TGCGCCAGCAGCCAAGATACGGCGGGGATCAATGAGCAGTTCTTC. It yields the protein CASSQDTAGINEQFF.

The CDR3 reads CASMGRANTDTQYF. CDR3 nucleotides: TGTGCCAGTATGGGGCGAGCCAACACAGATACGCAGTATTTT. The V gene is TRBV19, the J gene TRBJ2-3; D is perhaps TRBD1 (5 bases). V lost 7 bases, J lost 2 bases, and 13 bases lay in between. This CDR3 is built from 14 residues. CDR1 and CDR2 (germline): LNHDA, SQIVND (reference sequence).

V gene TRBV6-4 combines with J gene TRBJ2-2; no firm D call. The CDR3 runs to 13 residues. V lost 6 bases and J 0 bases, leaving 5 bases between the germline ends. Germline-derived CDR1 and CDR2 are MRHNA and SNTAGT. The CDR3 nucleotides read TGTGCCAGCAGCCACACGAACACCGGGGAGCTGTTTTTT. Translation gives CASSHTNTGELFF.

With respect to this clonotype: A clone one base away is much larger, so this may be a read error. The V call is TRBV7-9, the J call TRBJ2-2; 7 nucleotides agree with TRBD1. From germline, CDR1 is SEHNR and CDR2 FQNEAQ (reference sequence). J was trimmed by 3 bases and V by 5 bases; bases with no gene match: 9. The CDR3 length is 16 residues. CDR3 protein: CASSPHRGAYTGELFF. The CDR3 DNA reads as TGTGCCAGCAGCCCCCACAGGGGCGCGTACACCGGGGAGCTGTTTTTT.

This chain links TRBV7-9 with TRBJ1-5; possibly TRBD1 for D (5 bases). V lost 0 bases and J lost 3, with 9 bases in between. The CDR3 totals 15 residues. From germline, CDR1 is SEHNR and CDR2 FQNEAQ (reference sequence). This chain's CDR3 is CASSLAGADNQPQHF. For the CDR3, the DNA is TGTGCCAGCAGCTTAGCAGGGGCAGACAATCAGCCCCAGCATTTT.

This clonotype was seen at least ten times. J is TRBJ2-6 and V is TRBV29-1; D not certain. The CDR3 spans 13 residues. Germline V gene sequence: CDR1 SQVTM, CDR2 ANQGSEA. V was pared by 3 bases and J by 4 bases, with 7 bases between. The CDR3 reads CSVDEVGANVLTF. The CDR3 nucleotides read TGCAGCGTTGATGAGGTGGGGGCCAACGTCCTGACTTTC. Full variable domain (outside the CDR3, taken from reference TRBV29-1 and TRBJ2-6): SAVISQKPSRDICQRGTSLTIQCQVDSQVTMMFWYRQQPGQSLTLIATANQGSEATYESGFVIDKFPISRPNLTFSTLTVSNMSPEDSSIYLCSVDEVGANVLTFGAGSRLTVL.

This clonotype occurred a few times. The V gene is TRBV29-1, the J gene TRBJ2-5; D is perhaps TRBD1 (6 bases). The CDR3 is 15 residues long. Germline values: CDR1 SQVTM, CDR2 ANQGSEA. V was cut by 6 bases and J by 4 bases, with 21 bases left in between. CDR3 sequence (DNA): TGCAGCGTGGCAGGGCAGGGGAGTTTGCGAGAGACCCAGTACTTC. Protein product: CSVAGQGSLRETQYF. The whole variable domain, filled in from reference TRBV29-1 and TRBJ2-5, reads SAVISQKPSRDICQRGTSLTIQCQVDSQVTMMFWYRQQPGQSLTLIATANQGSEATYESGFVIDKFPISRPNLTFSTLTVSNMSPEDSSIYLCSVAGQGSLRETQYFGPGTRLLVL.

This clonotype has at least ten counts. The chain is built from TRBV2 and TRBJ1-1, with D uncertain. Germline CDR1 is SNHLY and CDR2 is FYNNEI. The V gene lost 7 bases and the J gene lost 0 bases, with 9 bases spanning the gap. CDR3 size: 13 residues. CDR3 coding DNA: TGTGCCAGCATCAGCGAAGTGAACACTGAAGCTTTCTTT. Encoded protein: CASISEVNTEAFF. The full variable domain, with the rest looked up from reference TRBV2 and TRBJ1-1, is EPEVTQTPSHQVTQMGQEVILRCVPISNHLYFYWYRQILGQKVEFLVSFYNNEISEKSEIFDDQFSVERPDGSNFTLKIRSTKLEDSAMYFCASISEVNTEAFFGQGTRLTVV.

This clonotype was seen only a few times. The gene calls are TRBV6-2 or TRBV6-3 and TRBJ1-1, with TRBD1 matching over 7 bases. Germline CDR1 reads MNHEY; CDR2 reads SVGEGT. The length of the CDR3 is 16 residues. Unmatched junction bases numbered 9, after V lost 2 bases and J lost 3 bases. DNA of the CDR3: TGTGCCAGCAGTTACGGGGACAGCTTTCGGGACACTGAAGCTTTCTTT. Residues: CASSYGDSFRDTEAFF.